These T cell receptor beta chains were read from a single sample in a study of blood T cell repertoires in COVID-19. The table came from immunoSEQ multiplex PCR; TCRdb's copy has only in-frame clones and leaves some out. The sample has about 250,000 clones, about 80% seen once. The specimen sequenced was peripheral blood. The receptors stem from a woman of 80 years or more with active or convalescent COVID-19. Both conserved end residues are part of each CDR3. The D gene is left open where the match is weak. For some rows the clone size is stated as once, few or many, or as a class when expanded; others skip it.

CASSLFAGGLYEQYF	TGTGCCAGCAGTTTATTTGCGGGAGGGCTCTACGAGCAGTACTTC	TRBD2	TRBJ2-7	15	NA	TRBV27
CASSSSGATTNEKLFF	TGTGCCAGTAGTTCCTCCGGTGCGACAACTAATGAAAAACTGTTTTTT	NA	TRBJ1-4	16	NA	TRBV19
CASSQTQGGREQYF	TGCGCCAGCAGCCAAACCCAAGGAGGGAGGGAGCAGTACTTC	NA	TRBJ2-7	14	NA	TRBV4-1
CASSGQGLGYTF	TGTGCCAGCAGTGGACAGGGGTTAGGCTACACCTTC	TRBD1	TRBJ1-2	12	NA	TRBV2
CASSEALIFYEQYF	TGTGCCAGCAGTGAAGCCTTAATCTTCTACGAGCAGTACTTC	NA	TRBJ2-7	14	NA	TRBV6-1
CASSQGSSRLYEQYF	TGTGCCAGCAGCCAAGGTAGTTCCAGGCTCTACGAGCAGTACTTC	NA	TRBJ2-7	15	NA	TRBV14
CASSLAGVDEKLFF	TGTGCCAGCAGTTTAGCAGGGGTGGATGAAAAACTGTTTTTT	NA	TRBJ1-4	14	NA	TRBV28
CASSFGQGNTEAFF	TGTGCCAGCAGTTTCGGACAGGGGAACACTGAAGCTTTCTTT	TRBD1	TRBJ1-1	14	NA	TRBV6-2/TRBV6-3
CASSLSLGVGYTF	TGTGCCAGCAGCTTATCATTAGGGGTTGGCTACACCTTC	NA	TRBJ1-2	13	NA	TRBV7-9
CSVLTLGGEINEKLFF	TGCAGCGTTTTAACACTCGGCGGGGAGATTAATGAAAAACTGTTTTTT	NA	TRBJ1-4	16	NA	TRBV29-1
CASSPRQGRVTEAFF	TGTGCCAGCTCACCGAGACAGGGGCGCGTCACTGAAGCTTTCTTT	TRBD1	TRBJ1-1	15	NA	TRBV18
CASSFLDRAPDYTF	TGTGCCAGCAGCTTTCTAGACAGGGCCCCCGACTACACCTTC	TRBD1	TRBJ1-2	14	NA	TRBV5-6
CASSLVATGSGNTIYF	TGTGCCAGCAGCTTAGTGGCCACAGGCTCTGGAAACACCATATATTTT	NA	TRBJ1-3	16	NA	TRBV7-8
CASSPPGQPSGNTIYF	TGTGCCAGCTCACCACCCGGACAGCCCTCTGGAAACACCATATATTTT	NA	TRBJ1-3	16	few	TRBV18
CASSSRGNEQFF	TGTGCCAGCAGCTCCAGGGGCAATGAGCAGTTCTTC	NA	TRBJ2-1	12	NA	TRBV11-2
CASSGGGTRASAEAFF	TGTGCCAGCAGTGGGGGGGGGACCAGGGCTTCCGCTGAAGCTTTCTTT	NA	TRBJ1-1	16	NA	TRBV28
CASSGNNSPLHF	TGTGCCAGCAGTGGTAATAATTCACCCCTCCACTTT	NA	TRBJ1-6	12	once	TRBV2
CASSERYGGRGYNEQFF	TGTGCCAGCAGTGAAAGGTACGGCGGACGGGGCTACAATGAGCAGTTCTTC	NA	TRBJ2-1	17	once	TRBV6-1
CSAFENEKLFF	TGCAGTGCTTTTGAGAATGAAAAACTGTTTTTT	NA	TRBJ1-4	11	NA	TRBV20-1
CASSLDVRLAYLTDTQYF	TGTGCCAGCAGCTTGGACGTGAGGCTTGCATACCTCACAGATACGCAGTATTTT	NA	TRBJ2-3	18	NA	TRBV5-6
CASRLTGGDYTF	TGCGCCAGCAGACTTACAGGGGGCGACTACACCTTC	TRBD1	TRBJ1-2	12	NA	TRBV23-1
CASSTDRGQTEAFF	TGTGCCAGCTCAACGGACAGGGGGCAAACTGAAGCTTTCTTT	TRBD1	TRBJ1-1	14	NA	TRBV18
CASIPPGRNTEAFF	TGTGCCAGCATACCACCGGGGAGGAACACTGAAGCTTTCTTT	NA	TRBJ1-1	14	NA	TRBV28
CASSEWQDTGELFF	TGTGCCAGCAGTGAGTGGCAGGACACCGGGGAGCTGTTTTTT	NA	TRBJ2-2	14	NA	TRBV2
CATSDSLIPYEQYF	TGTGCCACCAGTGATAGCTTAATCCCCTACGAGCAGTACTTC	NA	TRBJ2-7	14	NA	TRBV24-1
CASRRPRDRNQPQHF	TGTGCCAGCAGACGTCCCCGGGACAGGAATCAGCCCCAGCATTTT	TRBD1	TRBJ1-5	15	once	TRBV6-5
CASSPGQGVLEYGYTF	TGTGCCAGCAGCCCCGGACAGGGGGTTTTAGAATATGGCTACACCTTC	TRBD1	TRBJ1-2	16	NA	TRBV7-8
CASSESRMNTEAFF	TGTGCCAGCAGTGAATCCAGAATGAACACTGAAGCTTTCTTT	NA	TRBJ1-1	14	NA	TRBV2
CASSLWRDGTNQPQHF	TGTGCCAGCAGTTTATGGCGGGACGGAACCAATCAGCCCCAGCATTTT	NA	TRBJ1-5	16	NA	TRBV28
CASSLPWESTGELFF	TGCGCCAGCAGCTTGCCGTGGGAGAGCACCGGGGAGCTGTTTTTT	NA	TRBJ2-2	15	NA	TRBV5-1
CASSDGRNSDTQYF	TGTGCCAGCAGTGACGGTAGAAATTCAGATACGCAGTATTTT	NA	TRBJ2-3	14	NA	TRBV2
CASAENYGYTF	TGCGCCAGCGCGGAGAATTATGGCTACACCTTC	NA	TRBJ1-2	11	NA	TRBV5-1
CASSQWDGGGDTSTDTQYF	TGTGCCAGCAGCCAATGGGACGGGGGGGGTGATACTAGCACAGATACGCAGTATTTT	TRBD2	TRBJ2-3	19	NA	TRBV3-1/TRBV3-2
CASSPPEDEQFF	TGTGCCAGCAGCCCCCCAGAGGATGAGCAGTTCTTC	NA	TRBJ2-1	12	NA	TRBV7-2
CASRSTGVAGVVFF	TGCGCCAGCAGATCGACGGGAGTTGCCGGTGTAGTGTTCTTC	NA	TRBJ2-1	14	NA	TRBV5-1
CATSEPGYGYTF	TGTGCCACCAGTGAGCCAGGGTATGGCTACACCTTC	NA	TRBJ1-2	12	NA	TRBV24-1
CASRRTGGVSGYTF	TGTGCCAGCAGAAGGACAGGGGGCGTCTCAGGCTACACCTTC	TRBD1	TRBJ1-2	14	NA	TRBV6-5
CATSDRTSGGRYEQYF	TGTGCCACCAGTGACCGCACTAGCGGGGGGAGGTACGAGCAGTACTTC	TRBD2	TRBJ2-7	16	few	TRBV24-1
CASSPGLPGRGANVLTF	TGTGCCAGCTCACCTGGGCTCCCCGGCAGAGGGGCCAACGTCCTGACTTTC	NA	TRBJ2-6	17	NA	TRBV18
CSVPTGTTSYNEQFF	TGCAGCGTTCCTACCGGGACTACCTCGTACAATGAGCAGTTCTTC	TRBD2	TRBJ2-1	15	NA	TRBV29-1
CASRPTTGSFYGYTF	TGTGCCAGCAGGCCCACAACAGGTAGCTTCTATGGCTACACCTTC	NA	TRBJ1-2	15	NA	TRBV7-8
CASSLSSGYGPRYF	TGTGCCAGCAGTTTATCTTCGGGGTACGGACCGCGTTACTTC	NA	TRBJ2-4	14	NA	TRBV28
CASSRSGNTEAFF	TGTGCCAGCAGTCGATCCGGGAACACTGAAGCTTTCTTT	NA	TRBJ1-1	13	NA	TRBV12-3/TRBV12-4
CASSGQGAGNQPQHF	TGTGCCAGCAGTGGTCAGGGGGCAGGTAATCAGCCCCAGCATTTT	TRBD1	TRBJ1-5	15	NA	TRBV2
CASSVVVGEKLFF	TGTGCCAGTAGTGTCGTTGTGGGCGAAAAACTGTTTTTT	NA	TRBJ1-4	13	NA	TRBV19
CASSSRGTGQETQYF	TGTGCCAGCAGTTCTCGGGGGACAGGGCAAGAGACCCAGTACTTC	TRBD1	TRBJ2-5	15	few	TRBV28
CASSSKILSSGANVLTF	TGTGCCAGCTCATCAAAAATCCTTAGCTCTGGGGCCAACGTCCTGACTTTC	NA	TRBJ2-6	17	NA	TRBV18
CASSQDLRQGAYGYTF	TGTGCCAGCAGCCAAGATCTCCGGCAGGGGGCTTATGGCTACACCTTC	TRBD1	TRBJ1-2	16	NA	TRBV3-1/TRBV3-2
CASSYGGSNQPQHF	TGTGCCAGCAGTTATGGGGGGAGCAATCAGCCCCAGCATTTT	NA	TRBJ1-5	14	once	TRBV6-2/TRBV6-3
CASSETGLLNEKLFF	TGTGCCAGCAGTGAAACCGGGTTGCTAAATGAAAAACTGTTTTTT	NA	TRBJ1-4	15	NA	TRBV6-1